This is a list of T cell receptor beta chains from one sample in a study of siplizumab effects on memory and regulatory T cells. Clones were read by immunoSEQ multiplex PCR, and TCRdb kept only the in-frame ones, dropping some. Of 10,000 or so clones detected, under 55% appear once; the ten largest clones hold around 11%. No antigen has been identified for these receptors. Specimen: CFSE-low (dividing) CD8+ T cells sorted from an allogeneic mixed lymphocyte reaction. Receptors were obtained from a human donor in good health; the cells came from an allogeneic mixed lymphocyte reaction. Each CDR3 is given without its conserved first and last residue. Fields, in order: CDR3 length, V gene, CDR3 protein.

CDR3 length: 10; V gene: TRBV6-6; CDR3 protein: ASNQGAGEQY
CDR3 length: 12; V gene: TRBV15; CDR3 protein: ATSSDRGNQPQH
CDR3 length: 14; V gene: TRBV4-2; CDR3 protein: ASSQPTGHEPYEQY
CDR3 length: 12; V gene: TRBV29-1; CDR3 protein: SVVGAWGTDTQY
CDR3 length: 10; V gene: TRBV7-9; CDR3 protein: ASSLGLVGAF
CDR3 length: 12; V gene: TRBV6-5; CDR3 protein: ASSYGTGGDIQY
CDR3 length: 13; V gene: TRBV7-9; CDR3 protein: ASSWTGLGDYGYT
CDR3 length: 13; V gene: TRBV2; CDR3 protein: ARRKGGTRSYGYT
CDR3 length: 13; V gene: TRBV6-1; CDR3 protein: ASSDASYPGFEAF
CDR3 length: 12; V gene: TRBV6-6; CDR3 protein: ASTSTGSSTEAF
CDR3 length: 12; V gene: TRBV2; CDR3 protein: ASSYGGETYEQY
CDR3 length: 10; V gene: TRBV6-5; CDR3 protein: ATKSGANVLT
CDR3 length: 10; V gene: TRBV28; CDR3 protein: ASSYGGQPQH
CDR3 length: 14; V gene: TRBV19; CDR3 protein: ASSIRAEASTDTQY
CDR3 length: 13; V gene: TRBV6-5; CDR3 protein: ASSSQTSGRYEQY
CDR3 length: 12; V gene: TRBV4-1; CDR3 protein: ASSPETGPYEQY
CDR3 length: 12; V gene: TRBV7-3; CDR3 protein: ASSSTVGNSPLH
CDR3 length: 15; V gene: TRBV21-1; CDR3 protein: ASSKATDRSSSYEQY
CDR3 length: 13; V gene: TRBV5-1; CDR3 protein: ASSLAGAANYGYT
CDR3 length: 12; V gene: TRBV7-2; CDR3 protein: ASSYTGADTEAF
CDR3 length: 13; V gene: TRBV9; CDR3 protein: ASSIYSGGPYEQY
CDR3 length: 13; V gene: TRBV5-4; CDR3 protein: ASSLGPQGAYEQY
CDR3 length: 12; V gene: TRBV13; CDR3 protein: ASSWGQMNTEAF
CDR3 length: 12; V gene: TRBV15; CDR3 protein: ATSIHSGYNEQF
CDR3 length: 13; V gene: TRBV27; CDR3 protein: ASSLYRGRDSPLH